Sequencing of this TCR beta chain was carried out in a study of monozygotic twins with inflammatory bowel disease (dated by TCRdb to about 2019). For the wider study: In total, about 28 monozygotic twin pairs made up the full study: 19 Danish pairs, all IBD-discordant, plus nine German pairs, of which four were IBD-concordant and five were IBD-discordant. Disease-associated traits were sought mainly through comparisons between IBD patients and their genetically identical healthy co-twins within discordant pairs. Each individual had, on average, about 151 000 unique TCRalpha sequences and 181 000 unique TCRbeta sequences available for analysis. General conclusions and limits of the study: Measured by the inverse Simpson index, TCRbeta repertoire diversity was lower in IBD patients than in their healthy co-twins. Because patients received different immunosuppressive treatments, the repertoires may have picked up extra background noise and variability between individuals. Concordant and discordant twins showed no difference in repertoire similarity, possibly because of limited statistical power. Compared with healthy twins, IBD patients shared fewer clonotypes with other individuals, and the difference was most pronounced in patients with signs of disease activity. No single strong signal or clonotype linked to IBD turned up in the results, so the idea that one exists was not supported. Different T cell subtypes could not be distinguished in the analysis.

From each donor, an approximately 2.5 ml peripheral blood sample was collected into PAXgene tubes and stored at -80 degrees C. Without any T cell sorting, total RNA was extracted from whole blood using the PAXgene blood miRNA kit on an automated QIAcube. Peripheral blood from monozygotic twin pairs who were concordant or discordant for inflammatory bowel disease underwent deep TCRalpha and TCRbeta repertoire profiling using unique molecular barcoding. Smoking habits were recorded for all twin pairs, and individuals were classified as current, former or never smokers. Library prep was done by 5' RACE. Preparation of each TCR library used about 4,000 ng of total RNA. For each sample, cDNA was synthesized in eight separate reactions using SMARTScribe reverse transcriptase. During cDNA synthesis, template switching introduced unique molecular identifiers that contained a 6-nucleotide sample barcode. Amplification of TCRalpha and TCRbeta cDNA involved two nested PCRs of 16 and 9 cycles, and each PCR was followed by bead purification. Before amplification, the cDNA was treated with uracil DNA-glycosylase and purified using the QIAquick PCR purification kit. The second PCR added Illumina TruSeq-compatible adapters along with sample-specific barcodes. Library quality and concentration were checked on TapeStation and Qubit, and libraries were pooled at 4.5 to 5.5 ng each. Sequencing of pooled libraries was carried out on an Illumina HiSeq2500 single-index Rapid Run using 2 x 100 bp reads and custom sequencing primers. The authors processed their data as follows. PCR and sequencing errors were corrected by UMI-based consensus assembly using MiGEC version 1.2.6. V(D)J alignment, clonotype assembly and CDR3 extraction were performed with MiXCR version 2.1.1. Normalisation of gene usage, clonotype sharing and MAIT/NKT TCR abundance was achieved by analysing the top 1000, 10 000 and 20 000 clonotypes per sample. Diversity was computed as the inverse Simpson index with the vegan R package after downsampling to 27 000 UMIs. Paired Mann-Whitney U tests on discordant twin pairs were used, with Benjamini-Hochberg multiple-testing correction. TCRdb reprocessed the raw reads; every CDR3 protein sequence is a single record, and DNA is not supplied. The authors' filters were not applied to this entry. The sample has around 380,000 distinct CDR3 sequences on record. 2% to 3% of the sample lies in the top ten.

The CDR3 runs 13 residues from the cysteine to the phenylalanine. No DNA has been recorded. For this clonotype: Its antigen is currently not known.

The TCR comes from a human donor with ulcerative colitis or Crohn's disease, or a healthy co-twin of an affected twin (not recorded which). The chain couples TRBV12-3 or TRBV12-4 to TRBJ1-4; TCRdb designates TRBD1, a call that cannot be tested without DNA. The sequenced sample was blood. The CDR3 sequence is CASSPRQGRKLFF.